This T cell receptor beta chain stems from a study of cytotoxic CD8 clonotypes in ibrutinib-treated CLL. The overall study: Per sample, productive templates averaged around 230,000 and productive rearrangements averaged 94,082.

The intended depth for sequencing was 1 in 200,000 to 1 in 1 million T cells. Clones were sequenced by immunoSEQ multiplex PCR, and TCRdb holds only the in-frame ones, with some missing. The sample yields tens of thousands of clones, 55% to 70% seen once. Regarding this clone: Its antigen is unidentified.

General observations from the study: Patients showed higher baseline clonality than age-matched healthy donors, and it tracked circulating CD8+ T-cell counts.

Source: PBMCs, taken after 24 months of ibrutinib treatment. The sequence was obtained from a human donor with chronic lymphocytic leukemia.

CDR3: CASRSSGGASSYNEQFF. In nucleotides, the CDR3 is TGTGCCAGCAGGTCGAGCGGGGGGGCCAGCTCCTACAATGAGCAGTTCTTC. V gene TRBV13 combines with J gene TRBJ2-1; 10 bases fit TRBD2. CDR3 length: 17 residues. The ends lost 6 bases at V and 0 bases at J; junction bases unmatched: 8. The germline V gene encodes CDR1 PRHDT and CDR2 FYEKMQ (reference sequence).